Listed here is a single T cell receptor (beta chain). This record comes from a study of blood T cell repertoires in COVID-19. Study in general: Material from acute and convalescent COVID-19 was sourced from the United States, Italy and Spain. T cells, B-cell-depleted T cells, or PBMCs provided the cDNA or gDNA that served as material.

The length of the CDR3 is 13 residues. Trimming left V 5 bases short and J 1 base short, with 8 bases between. How the authors handled the data: Amplifying reference gene primers gave estimates of nucleated cell counts. This table comes from immunoSEQ multiplex PCR, and its TCRdb copy is limited to in-frame clones, with some not included. The V and J calls and clone size come from that table; D and trimming were worked out from the DNA. The repertoire includes 50,000 to 55,000 clones, roughly 85% of them detected once, and around 2.7% sits in the top ten. V and J are TRBV12-3 or TRBV12-4 and TRBJ1-1; D is uncertain. The origin of this receptor is a man at least 80 years old with acute or convalescent COVID-19. Material for sequencing was peripheral blood. CDR3 sequence: CASSNTANTEAFF. The CDR3, as DNA: TGTGCCAGCAGTAACACAGCGAACACTGAAGCTTTCTTT.